The TCR beta chain under discussion was sequenced for a study of blood T cell repertoires in COVID-19. The CDR3 consists of 13 residues. Per germline, CDR1 SGHTA and CDR2 FQGTGA. V was pared by 3 bases and J by 3 bases, with 8 bases between. Sequenced by immunoSEQ multiplex PCR; TCRdb stores in-frame clones only, minus some. The sample records about 200,000 clones, less than 85% being singletons. The genes are TRBV7-3 and TRBJ1-1; D gene unclear. The sample consisted of peripheral blood. This sequence was found in a woman in her seventies with acute or convalescent COVID-19. The CDR3 coding sequence is TGTGCCAGCAGCTTCGGAGGGCACACTGAAGCTTTCTTT. Its protein product is CASSFGGHTEAFF.